This TCR beta chain was found in a study of T cells in Graves' hyperthyroidism and ophthalmopathy. General study results and limits: Most clonotypes expanded in thyroid above 0.001 were likewise present in blood. Using 13 V-J features, a model discriminated ophthalmopathy from stable hyperthyroidism.

Amplification yielded TCR beta CDR3 regions, with RNA transcripts as the source. HTBI primers were the set used in a first-round RT-PCR of the TCR CDR3. A single record per CDR3 protein comes from TCRdb applying MiXCR to the multiplex PCR reads. Of 490,000 or so distinct CDR3 sequences listed, about 22% were seen once; the top ten hold 49%. This CDR3 region has 13 residues. V lost 7 bases to trimming and J lost 0 bases, with 12 bases between them. Germline lookup yields CDR1 SQVTM and CDR2 ANQGSEA. At least ten counts were recorded for this clonotype. Its target is unknown. Sequences were obtained from blood. This TCR was recovered from a woman in her 70s with Graves' ophthalmopathy. The chain links TRBV29-1 to TRBJ1-1; weak D call: TRBD1 (5 bases). CDR3 amino acids: CSGRRGLNTEAFF. CDR3 DNA sequence: TGCAGCGGACGGAGGGGTCTGAACACTGAAGCTTTCTTT.